This TCR beta chain was retrieved from a study of blood T cell repertoires in COVID-19. Some clones are missing from TCRdb's copy, which holds only in-frame ones; the method was immunoSEQ multiplex PCR. The sample has about 71,000 clones; about four fifths are singletons. The V gene's germline CDR1 is SSHAT and CDR2 FNYEAQ (reference sequence). The CDR3 has 17 residues. Trimming cost V 5 bases and J 1 base; bases outside gene matches: 12. The sequencing input was peripheral blood. This TCR was recovered from a woman aged 80 or over with acute or convalescent COVID-19. The chain carries TRBV7-7 and TRBJ2-3, with 7 bases that match TRBD1. CDR3 region: CASSQEETGIGTDTQYF. Written as DNA, the CDR3 is TGTGCCAGCAGCCAAGAGGAGACAGGGATTGGCACAGATACGCAGTATTTT.